The TCR beta chain under discussion was sequenced for a study of shared clonotypes between healthy human individuals. As for this clone: Its matching antigen is unknown.

V was clipped by 2 bases and J by 3 bases, with 19 bases between them. Germline CDR1 and CDR2: SGDLS and YYNGEE. The length of the CDR3 is 17 residues. Assay used: immunoSEQ multiplex PCR; TCRdb lists only in-frame clones, some missing. The table shows over a million clones, with roughly 96% occurring only once. Points from the study as a whole: Rarefaction exposed incomplete sorted-subset sequencing despite large depth.

The sequence was obtained from a man aged 25-45 years in good health. This sequence joins TRBV9 and TRBJ2-3; tentatively, D is TRBD1 or TRBD2 (6 bases each). Sequenced sample: naive CD4+ T cells sorted from blood. This sample's subset: CD45RA+ positively selected. The CDR3 loop is CASSVDPPGAVTDTQYF. The CDR3 DNA sequence: TGTGCCAGCAGCGTCGACCCTCCGGGGGCGGTTACAGATACGCAGTATTTT.